The clone carrying this T cell receptor (beta chain) has a handful of counts. This specimen belongs to a study of blood T cell repertoires in COVID-19. Study details: Sites in the United States, Italy and Spain provided acute and convalescent COVID-19 samples. From T cells, B-cell-depleted T cells, or PBMCs came the material, which was cDNA or gDNA.

Germline V gene lookup returns CDR1 MNHEY and CDR2 SMNVEV (reference sequence). The CDR3 loop spans 15 amino acids. Trimming stripped 2 bases from V and 1 base from J, with 9 bases between. In the original workflow: Amplifying reference gene primers gave estimates of nucleated cell counts. Measured with immunoSEQ multiplex PCR; TCRdb has only the in-frame clones, and not every one. V and J calls and clone size are those listed in that table; D and trimming were worked out from the DNA. The sample has some 54,000 clones, around four fifths seen once. The clonotype comes from a woman aged 60-75 years with acute or convalescent COVID-19. Sample: peripheral blood. The chain employs TRBV27 and TRBJ2-1; the D is unclear. The chain's CDR3 is CASSLTTASYNEQFF. The CDR3 DNA follows: TGTGCCAGCAGTTTAACGACTGCGTCCTACAATGAGCAGTTCTTC.